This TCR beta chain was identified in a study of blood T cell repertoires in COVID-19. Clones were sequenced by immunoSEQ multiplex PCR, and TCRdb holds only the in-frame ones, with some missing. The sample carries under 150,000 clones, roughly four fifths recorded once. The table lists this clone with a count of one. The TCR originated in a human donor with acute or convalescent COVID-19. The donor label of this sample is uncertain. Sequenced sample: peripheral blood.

The CDR3 DNA is TGTGCCAGCAGCAAAGAGGGGCGGGGTTACTACGAGCAGTACTTC. Its protein is CASSKEGRGYYEQYF. This chain links TRBV21-1 with TRBJ2-7; the table's D call of TRBD2 was not tested on the DNA. TRBV21-1 counts as a pseudogene. The CDR3 has 15 amino acids.